This paragraph reports one TCR beta chain. J was trimmed by 5 bases and V by 0 bases; bases with no gene match: 14. CDR1 is SGHRS and CDR2 is YFSETQ in the germline V gene. The CDR3 covers 18 residues. Source study methods: How many nucleated cells were present was estimated from reference gene primer amplification. The repertoire was sequenced with immunoSEQ multiplex PCR; TCRdb's copy has only in-frame clones and lacks some. V and J calls and clone size follow that table, whereas D and trimming were derived from the DNA. This sample has 110,000 or so clones, with over 75% found just once. The data originate from a study of blood T cell repertoires in COVID-19. Across the whole study: Sites in the United States, Italy and Spain provided acute and convalescent COVID-19 samples. PBMCs, B-cell-depleted T cells, or T cells provided the cDNA or gDNA that made up the material.

The sequencing sample was made of peripheral blood. The V gene is TRBV5-1, the J gene TRBJ1-1; 9 nucleotides match TRBD1. The TCR originated in a woman aged 45 to 65 with acute or convalescent COVID-19. CDR3 coding DNA: TGCGCCAGCAGCTTGGCCCCCACGGGACAGGGAAGGACAACTGAAGCTTTCTTT. Amino acid sequence: CASSLAPTGQGRTTEAFF. The full variable domain, with the rest looked up from reference TRBV5-1 and TRBJ1-1, is KAGVTQTPRYLIKTRGQQVTLSCSPISGHRSVSWYQQTPGQGLQFLFEYFSETQRNKGNFPGRFSGRQFSNSRSEMNVSTLELGDSALYLCASSLAPTGQGRTTEAFFGQGTRLTVV.